This T cell receptor beta chain appears in the sequencing data of a study of molecular identifiers for immune sequencing clone quantification. MiXCR, run by TCRdb on the PCR reads, gives a single entry per CDR3 protein. The sample shows 88,000 or so distinct CDR3 sequences, roughly a fifth of them seen only once. Findings of the study overall: In CMV-specific effectors, clones above 20 copies held over 98% of molecules; naive, under 1%.

Construction of naive CD8 libraries employed about 18,000 to 1,100,000 sorted cells together with 10%, 30% or 50% RNA. This clonotype was detected ten times or more. Its specificity is unknown. The material sequenced was naive CD8+ T cells from blood, with Jurkat cell RNA spiked in. Specified subset: FACS-sorted CD8+CD4-CCR7+CD45RA+ naive T cells. The source of this sequence is a human donor in good health. Some libraries in this study had Jurkat cell RNA spiked in.

The CDR3 DNA reads as TGTGCCAGCAGCTCTTCCCAGGGGTCCTACACCGGGGAGCTGTTTTTT. Translation gives CASSSSQGSYTGELFF. This chain links TRBV7-6 with TRBJ2-2; maybe TRBD1 (6 bases). Germline V gene lookup returns CDR1 SGHVS and CDR2 FNYEAQ. The CDR3 length is 16 residues. The V end lost 4 bases, the J end lost 3 bases, and 15 bases lay between the germline ends. Filled out from reference TRBV7-6 and TRBJ2-2, the complete variable domain reads GAGVSQSPRYKVTKRGQDVALRCDPISGHVSLYWYRQALGQGPEFLTYFNYEAQQDKSGLPNDRFSAERPEGSISTLTIQRTEQRDSAMYRCASSSSQGSYTGELFFGEGSRLTVL.